The 18 T cell receptor beta chains below all came from one sample that was sequenced in a study of blood T cell repertoires in COVID-19. Data came from immunoSEQ multiplex PCR; TCRdb stores just in-frame clones and leaves some out. The repertoire holds approximately 270,000 clones, with about nine tenths as singletons. Sequencing was performed on PBMCs or T cells enriched from blood (not recorded which). The receptor source for this set is a human donor in a cohort exposed to, infected with or recovered from COVID-19 (not recorded which). The donor label of this sample is uncertain.

This rearrangement joins TRBV5-5 to TRBJ2-3; D possibly corresponds to TRBD2 (5 bases). CDR1 is SGHKS, CDR2 YYEKEE, per germline (reference sequence). Between the trimmed V and J ends, which lost 0 bases and 0 bases, there was a span of 11 bases. The CDR3 sequence is 16 residues long. This CDR3 reads CASSLVGLASTDTQYF. Written as DNA, the CDR3 is TGTGCCAGCAGCTTGGTAGGGCTAGCCAGCACAGATACGCAGTATTTT.

The chain links TRBV19 to TRBJ1-5; TRBD1 matches 12 bases. This CDR3 comprises 17 residues. Germline CDR1 reads LNHDA; CDR2 reads SQIVND (reference sequence). Trimming at V came to 5 bases and at J to 6 bases, leaving 11 bases not matched to a gene. The CDR3 spells CASSALLGQGASQPQHF. The CDR3 DNA reads as TGTGCCAGTAGTGCCTTACTGGGACAGGGGGCGTCTCAGCCCCAGCATTTT.

This chain connects TRBV19 to TRBJ1-4, with 7 positions matching TRBD1. Germline V CDR1 and CDR2: LNHDA, SQIVND (reference sequence). Trimming cost V 3 bases and J 10 bases; bases outside gene matches: 11. CDR3 length equals 15 residues. The CDR3 loop is CASSIRRTGFGKLFF. The CDR3 bases are TGTGCCAGTAGTATTAGGAGGACAGGTTTCGGAAAACTGTTTTTT.

The chain links TRBV25-1 to TRBJ1-2; TRBD1 matches at 7 bases. CDR1 and CDR2 (germline): MGHDK, SYGVNS. The length of the CDR3 is 13 residues. The V segment lost 3 bases and the J segment 2 bases; nucleotides outside the gene matches: 0. CDR3 nucleotide sequence: TGTGCCAGCAGTGAGGGACAGAACTATGGCTACACCTTC. Its protein product is CASSEGQNYGYTF.

The genes are TRBV19 and TRBJ1-1, with unresolved D. V was cut by 7 bases and J by 4 bases, with 16 bases left in between. This CDR3 has 14 residues. CDR1 LNHDA and CDR2 SQIVND come from the germline V gene (reference sequence). The CDR3 reads CASTDWVEGTEAFF. For the CDR3, the DNA is TGTGCCAGTACCGACTGGGTAGAGGGCACTGAAGCTTTCTTT. The full variable domain, rest sourced from reference TRBV19 and TRBJ1-1, is DGGITQSPKYLFRKEGQNVTLSCEQNLNHDAMYWYRQDPGQGLRLIYYSQIVNDFQKGDIAEGYSVSREKKESFPLTVTSAQKNPTAFYLCASTDWVEGTEAFFGQGTRLTVV.

The chain uses TRBV12-3 or TRBV12-4 and TRBJ1-2, with D possibly matching TRBD1 (5 bases). The CDR3 length is 13 residues. Trimming removed 5 bases from V and 8 bases from J, with 15 bases in between. CDR3 in amino acids: CASSPGGWGGYTF. CDR3 sequence (DNA): TGTGCCAGCAGTCCCGGGGGATGGGGAGGCTACACCTTC.

This rearrangement joins TRBV5-1 to TRBJ1-1; TRBD1 aligns across 7 bases. This CDR3 region has 12 residues. Germline trimming cut 4 bases from V and 6 bases from J; bases unmatched to any gene: 3. Germline CDR1 is SGHRS and CDR2 is YFSETQ. CDR3 protein: CASSTRGSEAFF. The CDR3 nucleotides are TGCGCCAGCAGCACCAGGGGGTCTGAAGCTTTCTTT.

The chain joins TRBV4-3 to TRBJ2-6; a weak D match, TRBD1 (6 bases). V lost 6 bases and J lost 2, with 11 bases in between. Germline values: CDR1 LGHNA, CDR2 YSLEER. The CDR3 totals 15 residues. The chain's CDR3 is CASRQQGTGANVLTF. In DNA, the CDR3 is TGCGCCAGCAGGCAACAGGGTACTGGGGCCAACGTCCTGACTTTC.

V gene TRBV19 combines with J gene TRBJ2-6; 11 nucleotides agree with TRBD1. The germline V gene has CDR1 LNHDA and CDR2 SQIVND (reference sequence). J gave up 1 base and V 3 bases, and 8 bases lay outside the gene matches. This CDR3 is 19 amino acids long. CDR3 coding DNA: TGTGCCAGTAGTATGGACCGGGACAGGGGGTTTTCTGGGGCCAACGTCCTGACTTTC. This translates into CASSMDRDRGFSGANVLTF.

J is TRBJ2-3 and V is TRBV11-1; maybe TRBD1 (6 bases). V lost 1 base to trimming and J lost 0 bases, with 8 bases between them. The CDR3 has 15 residues. Per the germline V gene, CDR1 is SGHAT and CDR2 is FQDESV (reference sequence). Here the CDR3 DNA reads TGTGCCAGCAGCTTAGAGGGGACAAGCACAGATACGCAGTATTTT. Amino acids: CASSLEGTSTDTQYF.

About this clone: The germline gene is not matched at one end of the junction; a read error may be the cause. This chain joins TRBV15 and TRBJ1-4, with a tentative D call TRBD1 (5 bases). The CDR3 totals 16 residues. CDR1 and CDR2 (germline): LNHNV, YYDKDF (reference sequence). The CDR3 coding sequence is TGTGCCGCCAGCACCGGCGAAGGACACGGTAATGAAAAACTGTTTTTT. It encodes CAASTGEGHGNEKLFF.

V usage is TRBV20-1 and J usage is TRBJ1-5; D possibly corresponds to TRBD1 (5 bases). CDR1 is DFQATT and CDR2 is SNEGSKA in the germline V gene (reference sequence). The V end was cut by 3 bases, the J end by 7 bases, with 7 bases between. CDR3 length: 11 residues. The chain's CDR3 is CSASRGQPQHF. CDR3 in DNA: TGCAGTGCTAGTAGGGGCCAGCCCCAGCATTTT.

The chain carries TRBV6-5 and TRBJ2-6; no clear D. Trimming took 0 bases from V and 0 from J, leaving 6 bases between them. This CDR3 has 16 amino acids. The germline CDR1 and CDR2 sequences are MNHEY and SVGAGI. CDR3 region: CASSYSANSGANVLTF. As DNA, the CDR3 is TGTGCCAGCAGTTACTCGGCAAACTCTGGGGCCAACGTCCTGACTTTC.

The chain joins TRBV19 to TRBJ1-1; 8 bases fit TRBD1. CDR3 length: 15 residues. Unmatched junction bases numbered 10, after V lost 8 bases and J lost 2 bases. CDR1 is LNHDA and CDR2 is SQIVND in the germline V gene (reference sequence). CDR3 nucleotide sequence: TGTGCCAGTGCTACAGGGGGTGATAGTAACACTGAAGCTTTCTTT. Translated, it gives CASATGGDSNTEAFF.

This clone was seen only a few times. This chain uses TRBV6-5 with TRBJ2-1; D possibly corresponds to TRBD1 (5 bases). V gave up 4 bases and J gave up 7 bases, with 11 bases separating them. The germline gives CDR1 MNHEY, CDR2 SVGAGI. CDR3 size: 13 residues. CDR3 in amino acids: CASSSSDSNEQFF. In DNA form, the CDR3 reads TGTGCCAGCAGTTCCTCTGACAGTAATGAGCAGTTCTTC.

This chain joins TRBV5-4 and TRBJ2-3; 13 bases align to TRBD2. This CDR3 has 18 amino acids. V gave up 4 bases and J gave up 0 bases; unmatched junction bases: 8. Germline assignment: CDR1 SGHNT and CDR2 YYREEE (reference sequence). The CDR3: CASSPTTSGGPSTDTQYF. In nucleotides, the CDR3 is TGTGCCAGCAGCCCGACGACTAGCGGGGGGCCTAGCACAGATACGCAGTATTTT.

This CDR3 is CASSPRQGGETQYF. In DNA form, the CDR3 reads TGCGCCAGCAGCCCCCGACAGGGCGGGGAGACCCAGTACTTC. This chain joins TRBV5-1 and TRBJ2-5; 7 nucleotides match TRBD1. The V gene's germline CDR1 is SGHRS and CDR2 YFSETQ. V was pared by 4 bases and J by 5 bases, with 8 bases of the junction left unmatched. This CDR3 has 14 amino acids.

Here the CDR3 reads CASSLGPGQINEKLFF. The CDR3 nucleotides read TGTGCCAGCAGCCTGGGCCCGGGACAGATTAATGAAAAACTGTTTTTT. The V and J genes are TRBV5-6 and TRBJ1-4; the match to TRBD1 covers 7 bases. The CDR3 loop spans 16 amino acids. The V and J ends lost 4 bases and 4 bases, in that order; junction bases with no gene match: 10. CDR1 and CDR2 (germline): SGHDT, YYEEEE.